The 23 T cell receptor beta chains given below trace back to one sample, sequenced in a study of T-cell reconstitution after alpha-beta-depleted transplantation in children. Preparation of the TCRbeta library used unique molecular identifiers. TCRdb re-analysed the PCR reads in MiXCR, keeping a single row per CDR3 protein. Of about a million distinct CDR3 sequences in the sample, roughly 29% were seen once. The sample consisted of PBMCs, mostly from graft donor cells, taken 360 days after TCRalphabeta/CD19-depleted stem cell transplant. These receptors were obtained from a boy younger than two who had a stem cell transplant for SCID, so the T cells may come from the graft donor.

The rearrangement joins TRBV5-1 to TRBJ1-1; 7 bases agree with TRBD1. V gave up 0 bases and J gave up 3 bases; unmatched junction bases: 8. CDR1 and CDR2 (germline): SGHRS, YFSETQ. CDR3 length: 16 residues. The CDR3 DNA follows: TGCGCCAGCAGCTTGGCTCCGACAGGGCCGTACACTGAAGCTTTCTTT. Encoded protein: CASSLAPTGPYTEAFF.

The rearrangement joins TRBV15 to TRBJ1-4, with D perhaps TRBD1 (5 bases). The CDR3 length is 14 residues. V gave up 0 bases and J gave up 5 bases, with 7 bases separating them. Germline CDR1 is LNHNV and CDR2 is YYDKDF (reference sequence). CDR3 nucleotide sequence: TGTGCCACCAGCAGAGAGGGGCGCAATGAAAAACTGTTTTTT. It is translated as CATSREGRNEKLFF.

In its sample, this clonotype was seen a few times. The V gene is TRBV12-3 or TRBV12-4, the J gene TRBJ2-7, with D possibly TRBD1 on 6 matching bases. The CDR3 loop spans 13 amino acids. The V end was cut by 5 bases, the J end by 2 bases, with 10 bases between. The CDR3, as DNA: TGTGCCAGCAGTAGGGGGAACCCCTACGAGCAGTACTTC. Encoded protein: CASSRGNPYEQYF.

This chain connects TRBV4-2 to TRBJ1-6, with D tentatively TRBD1 (5 bases). V was trimmed by 0 bases and J by 9 bases, leaving 21 bases between them. Germline CDR1 reads LGHNA; CDR2 reads YNFKEQ. This CDR3 has 18 residues. The CDR3 DNA reads as TGTGCCAGCAGCCAAGATCATTATCCGGGACGTGGGTTTTCACCCCTCCACTTT. It is translated as CASSQDHYPGRGFSPLHF.

This clonotype was seen ten or more times. The rearrangement uses TRBV7-8 and TRBJ1-5; the D is unclear. The CDR3 has 17 residues. The germline V gene encodes CDR1 SGHVS and CDR2 FQNEAQ. V dropped 1 base and J dropped 3 bases, with 16 bases sitting between them. CDR3 nucleotides: TGTGCCAGCAGCTTAGTGAGGAACGTAGCAAACAATCAGCCCCAGCATTTT. Translating it yields CASSLVRNVANNQPQHF.

The gene calls are TRBV5-5 and TRBJ2-2, with TRBD2 matching over 7 bases. Trimming cost V 0 bases and J 2 bases; bases outside gene matches: 10. The CDR3 covers 18 residues. CDR1 SGHKS and CDR2 YYEKEE come from the germline V gene (reference sequence). The CDR3 nucleotides read TGTGCCAGCAGCTTGGCTCTTACGCGGGGGATAAACACCGGGGAGCTGTTTTTT. This sequence encodes CASSLALTRGINTGELFF.

V and J are TRBV12-3 or TRBV12-4 and TRBJ1-3; D is possibly TRBD1 (5 bases). V gave up 9 bases and J gave up 0 bases, with 15 bases separating them. The CDR3 spans 15 residues. The CDR3 coding sequence is TGTGCCAGTGGGGGAGGGGCCTACTCTGGAAACACCATATATTTT. It codes for CASGGGAYSGNTIYF.

This clonotype was detected only a few times. The rearrangement joins TRBV15 to TRBJ1-2; D gene ambiguous. CDR1 LNHNV and CDR2 YYDKDF come from the germline V gene (reference sequence). V lost 5 bases to trimming and J lost 5 bases, with 15 bases between them. The CDR3 extends over 14 amino acids. The CDR3 spells CATSVRRSDYGYTF. CDR3 DNA sequence: TGTGCCACCAGCGTCCGACGGTCCGATTATGGCTACACCTTC.

In this sample, this clonotype turned up many times. The chain couples TRBV6-5 to TRBJ2-1; D is undetermined. V lost 0 bases and J lost 8, with 8 bases in between. Germline V lookup: CDR1 MNHEY, CDR2 SVGAGI. CDR3 size: 13 residues. This chain's CDR3 is CASSYSGRYEQFF. CDR3 nucleotide sequence: TGTGCCAGCAGTTACTCAGGCCGGTATGAGCAGTTCTTC.

This clonotype has more than one count but fewer than ten. V gene TRBV12-3 or TRBV12-4 combines with J gene TRBJ2-1, with 11 bases fitting TRBD2. The J segment lost 0 bases and the V segment lost 6 bases, leaving 7 bases of the junction unmatched. The CDR3 has 17 residues. The CDR3 region has the DNA TGTGCCAGCAGCTTGGCTAGCGGGGGGATCTCCTACAATGAGCAGTTCTTC. Residues: CASSLASGGISYNEQFF.

This clonotype was seen more than once but under ten times. The chain uses TRBV5-1 and TRBJ2-1; D is possibly TRBD1 or TRBD2 (5 bases each). The germline CDR1 and CDR2 sequences are SGHRS and YFSETQ. The V end lost 3 bases, the J end lost 2 bases, and 15 bases lay between the germline ends. CDR3 size: 16 residues. CDR3 region: CASSSSGTETYNEQFF. CDR3 DNA: TGCGCCAGCAGCTCATCCGGGACCGAAACCTACAATGAGCAGTTCTTC.

This chain connects TRBV20-1 to TRBJ1-6; no firm D call. V was shortened by 0 bases and J by 4 bases, with 13 bases between the two germline ends. The CDR3 spans 16 residues. Germline V gene data show CDR1 as DFQATT and CDR2 as SNEGSKA (reference sequence). The CDR3 protein is CSAREQGLGYNSPLHF. As DNA, the CDR3 is TGCAGTGCTAGAGAGCAAGGGCTCGGTTATAATTCACCCCTCCACTTT.

This clonotype occurred a few times. CDR3 protein: CASSLAMGSLTDTQYF. The CDR3 bases are TGCGCCAGCAGCTTGGCGATGGGGTCCCTCACAGATACGCAGTATTTT. This chain joins TRBV5-1 and TRBJ2-3, with unresolved D. The length of the CDR3 is 16 residues. The V and J ends lost 0 bases and 2 bases respectively, with 13 bases between them. Germline V lookup: CDR1 SGHRS, CDR2 YFSETQ.

The sample holds a few counts of this clonotype. The chain carries TRBV6-2 or TRBV6-3 and TRBJ2-5; 9 bases agree with TRBD2. The CDR3 totals 21 residues. J was trimmed by 5 bases and V by 3 bases; bases with no gene match: 25. CDR1 is MNHEY and CDR2 is SVGEGT in the germline V gene. The CDR3: CASSYLLLYAGGLGSGETQYF. Here the CDR3 DNA reads TGTGCCAGCAGTTATCTCCTCTTATATGCGGGGGGGCTGGGCTCCGGGGAGACCCAGTACTTC.

The chain couples TRBV10-3 to TRBJ1-4; TRBD1 is a possible D gene (6 bases). This CDR3 is 16 amino acids long. Germline loops: CDR1 ENHRY, CDR2 SYGVKD. V was shortened by 4 bases and J by 2 bases, with 14 bases between the two germline ends. The CDR3 region is CAISAVQGLTNEKLFF. The CDR3 coding sequence is TGTGCCATCAGTGCCGTTCAGGGGTTGACTAATGAAAAACTGTTTTTT.

In this sample, this clonotype turned up a few times. This rearrangement joins TRBV12-3 or TRBV12-4 to TRBJ2-3; D possibly uses TRBD1 or TRBD2 (6 bases each). CDR3 length equals 14 residues. Trimming cost V 5 bases and J 5 bases, with 14 bases left between them. The CDR3 sequence is CASSPRGGIDTQYF. The CDR3 DNA is TGTGCCAGCAGTCCGAGAGGGGGGATAGATACGCAGTATTTT.

The rearrangement links TRBV11-1 to TRBJ2-3, with D possibly matching TRBD1 (6 bases). This CDR3 is 16 amino acids long. Trimming left V 8 bases short and J 4 bases short, with 22 bases between. The V gene's germline CDR1 is SGHAT and CDR2 FQDESV (reference sequence). CDR3 coding DNA: TGTGCCAGCCTCGGGGAAGGGGGTAGCGTCCCAGATACGCAGTATTTT. The encoded protein is CASLGEGGSVPDTQYF.

The J gene is TRBJ2-7, the V gene TRBV5-1, with 7 bases aligning to TRBD1. V lost 4 bases and J lost 0; bases outside the gene matches: 4. The CDR3 runs to 14 residues. Germline V gene sequence: CDR1 SGHRS, CDR2 YFSETQ. CDR3 in amino acids: CASSTGTVSYEQYF. CDR3 DNA: TGCGCCAGCAGCACGGGGACAGTCTCCTACGAGCAGTACTTC.

The V call is TRBV24-1, the J call TRBJ2-5, with 7 bases fitting TRBD1. V lost 8 bases to trimming and J lost 1 base; unmatched junction nucleotides: 0. Germline V gene lookup returns CDR1 KGHDR and CDR2 SFDVKD. The CDR3 is 12 residues long. The CDR3 nucleotides read TGTGCCACCACAGGGGGCCAAGAGACCCAGTACTTC. Translating it yields CATTGGQETQYF.

This clonotype turned up a few times. This chain links TRBV5-1 with TRBJ2-7, with 9 bases aligning to TRBD1. V was pared by 2 bases and J by 4 bases, with 7 bases of the junction left unmatched. The CDR3 loop spans 15 amino acids. Germline CDR1 SGHRS, CDR2 YFSETQ. CDR3 loop: CASSLPGTGRYEQYF. CDR3 in DNA: TGCGCCAGCAGCTTACCCGGGACAGGGCGGTACGAGCAGTACTTC.

The sample holds a few counts of this clonotype. V usage is TRBV4-2 and J usage is TRBJ2-7; TRBD1 aligns across 9 bases. Germline assignment: CDR1 LGHNA and CDR2 YNFKEQ. The CDR3 loop spans 14 amino acids. The junction had 4 bases not matched to a gene; V was cut back by 3 bases and J by 4 bases. The CDR3 here is CASSQRDREYEQYF. CDR3 nucleotides: TGTGCCAGCAGCCAGCGGGACAGGGAATACGAGCAGTACTTC.

V usage is TRBV7-8 and J usage is TRBJ2-1, with D perhaps assigned TRBD1 or TRBD2 (5 bases each). CDR1 is SGHVS and CDR2 is FQNEAQ in the germline V gene. V lost 5 bases and J 9 bases, leaving 17 bases between the germline ends. The CDR3 extends over 14 amino acids. CDR3 sequence reads: CASSPGLLRGEQFF. Written as DNA, the CDR3 is TGTGCCAGCAGCCCCGGACTCCTGAGGGGTGAGCAGTTCTTC.

CDR3 in amino acids: CSAFTGGPYNEQFF. In nucleotides, the CDR3 is TGCAGCGCATTTACAGGGGGGCCCTACAATGAGCAGTTCTTC. V gene TRBV29-1 combines with J gene TRBJ2-1; 8 nucleotides agree with TRBD1. CDR1 and CDR2 from the germline V gene are SQVTM and ANQGSEA. The CDR3 has 14 residues. The V gene end was trimmed by 7 bases and the J gene end by 2 bases; junction bases not matched to a gene: 7.